This T cell receptor beta chain came from a study of blood T cells in healthy people across ages. About the study: Using template switching, researchers captured about one barcoded beta molecule for each two T cells. Study-level results: Because donor CMV status was unknown, expanded clonotype changes were possibly confounded.

Primers used in a second PCR of roughly 7 to 12 cycles were a sample-barcoded 5' primer and a J-beta primer mix. Via MiXCR, TCRdb re-called the 5' RACE reads, giving one row per CDR3 protein. Of roughly 550,000 distinct CDR3 sequences detected, less than 25% appear once; the ten largest clones hold just under 9%. PBMCs numbering at least 6.5 million were isolated per sample. This clonotype occurred a few times. The antigen remains unidentified. V shed 0 bases, J shed 5 bases, and the junction held 9 bases outside the gene matches. The CDR3 has 16 amino acids. Per germline, CDR1 SGHDN and CDR2 FVKESK. These data also formed part of another study, on T cells of mothers and their children. Turning to that study: The second PCR used the M1S primer, and this primer added sample barcodes and 2-4 random nucleotides.

The chain carries TRBV14 and TRBJ2-5, with 7 positions matching TRBD1. The clonotype originates from a boy between 10 and 17 years old in good health. The specimen was blood. The CDR3 bases are TGTGCCAGCAGCCAAGATCAAGGGACAGTGGACGAGACCCAGTACTTC. Translation gives CASSQDQGTVDETQYF.